The clone carrying this T cell receptor (beta chain) was observed a handful of times. Its antigen remains unidentified. Two oligonucleotides, mixed equimolar, formed the beta constant-region primer covering TRBC1 and TRBC2. Four rounds of PCR amplified the ligated cDNA using nested alpha and beta constant-region primers plus SP2. Each CDR3 protein gets one entry after TCRdb re-called the UMI-ligation and nested PCR reads with MiXCR. Of roughly 140,000 distinct CDR3 sequences in the sample, over 15% were seen once. Losses at the gene ends were 2 bases for V and 2 bases for J; bases not matched to a gene: 6. The CDR3 has 19 amino acids. These data originate in a study of naive and memory T cell subsets. Study results and caveats: Clonotypes are single alpha or beta chains, not paired receptors.

The sample consisted of naive CD4+ T cells from blood. The TCR comes from a human donor in good health. The rearrangement uses TRBV12-3 or TRBV12-4 and TRBJ2-6; TRBD2 agrees at 13 bases. The CDR3 DNA reads as TGTGCCAGCAGTTTAAGGGGACTAGCGGGGATGACTGGGGCCAACGTCCTGACTTTC. Translation gives CASSLRGLAGMTGANVLTF.